Given below is one T cell receptor beta chain in context. V gave up 5 bases and J gave up 2 bases, with 15 bases separating them. Germline V gene sequence: CDR1 SQVTM, CDR2 ANQGSEA. CDR3 size: 14 residues. This record belongs to a study of blood T cells in healthy people across ages. A second PCR of 7 to 11 cycles used a sample-barcoded 5' primer and a J-beta primer mix. TCRdb analysed the 5' RACE reads with MiXCR anew, one entry per CDR3 protein. Among 800,000 to 950,000 distinct CDR3 sequences, 45% to 50% were seen once, and the ten largest hold around an eighth. Every sample yielded at least 6.5 million isolated PBMCs.

The chain couples TRBV29-1 to TRBJ1-1, with D hard to call. This TCR came from a young man in good health. The sequencing sample was made of blood. DNA of the CDR3: TGCAGCGTTCGAGTCCAAGAGTCAAACACTGAAGCTTTCTTT. It encodes CSVRVQESNTEAFF.